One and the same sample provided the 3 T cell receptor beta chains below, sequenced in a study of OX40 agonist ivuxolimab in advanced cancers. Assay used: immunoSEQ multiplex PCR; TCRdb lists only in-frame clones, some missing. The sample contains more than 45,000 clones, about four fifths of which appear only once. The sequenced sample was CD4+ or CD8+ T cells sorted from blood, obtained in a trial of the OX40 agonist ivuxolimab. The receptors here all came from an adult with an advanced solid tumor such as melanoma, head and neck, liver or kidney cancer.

In DNA form, the CDR3 reads TGTGCCAGCAGTTTATTCCCCGGACTAGCGGAGTCCTACGAGCAGTACTTC. This sequence encodes CASSLFPGLAESYEQYF. This rearrangement joins TRBV28 to TRBJ2-7; 10 nucleotides align to TRBD2. Germline assignment: CDR1 MDHEN and CDR2 SYDVKM. This CDR3 region has 17 residues. V was clipped by 1 base and J by 1 base; unmatched bases: 7.

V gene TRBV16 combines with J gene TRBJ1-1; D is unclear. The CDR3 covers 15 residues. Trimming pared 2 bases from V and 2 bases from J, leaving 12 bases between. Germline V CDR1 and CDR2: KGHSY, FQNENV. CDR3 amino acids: CASSQRAGLNTEAFF. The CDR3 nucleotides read TGTGCCAGCAGCCAACGAGCAGGATTAAACACTGAAGCTTTCTTT.

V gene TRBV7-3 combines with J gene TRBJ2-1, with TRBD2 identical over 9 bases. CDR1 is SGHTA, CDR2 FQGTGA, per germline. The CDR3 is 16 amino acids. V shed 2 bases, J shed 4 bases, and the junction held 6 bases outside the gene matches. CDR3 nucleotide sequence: TGTGCCAGCAGCTTACTCTTGGCGGGAGGGTACAATGAGCAGTTCTTC. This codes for CASSLLLAGGYNEQFF.